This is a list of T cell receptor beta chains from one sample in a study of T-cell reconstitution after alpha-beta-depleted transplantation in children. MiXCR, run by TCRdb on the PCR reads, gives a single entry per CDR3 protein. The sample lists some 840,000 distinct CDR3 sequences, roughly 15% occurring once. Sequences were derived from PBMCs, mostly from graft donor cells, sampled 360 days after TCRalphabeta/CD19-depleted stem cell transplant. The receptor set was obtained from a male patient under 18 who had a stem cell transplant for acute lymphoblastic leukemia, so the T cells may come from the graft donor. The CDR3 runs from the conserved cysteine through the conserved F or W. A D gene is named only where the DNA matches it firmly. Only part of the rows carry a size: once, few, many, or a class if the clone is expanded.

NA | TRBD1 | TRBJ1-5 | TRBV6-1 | TGTGCCAGCAGAAGGGACAGGGGAGGAAATCAGCCCCAGCATTTT | CASRRDRGGNQPQHF
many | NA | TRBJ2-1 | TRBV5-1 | TGCGCCAGCAGCTTGGCGGGTGAGCAGTTCTTC | CASSLAGEQFF
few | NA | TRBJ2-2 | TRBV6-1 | TGTGCCAGCAGTGAACTGGAGGGACAATCACCGAACACCGGGGAGCTGTTTTTT | CASSELEGQSPNTGELFF
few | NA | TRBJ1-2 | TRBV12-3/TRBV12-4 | TGTGCCAGCAGTTTTTCGGGGGGCGATGGCTACACCTTC | CASSFSGGDGYTF
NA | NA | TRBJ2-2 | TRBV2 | TGTGCCAGCAGGAAGGACCGCGGGGAGCTGTTTTTT | CASRKDRGELFF
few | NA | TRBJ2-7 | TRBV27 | TGTGCCAGCAGTTCAGGGTGGGGAAGCTACGAGCAGTACTTC | CASSSGWGSYEQYF
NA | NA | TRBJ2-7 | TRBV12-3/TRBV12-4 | TGTGCCAGCAGCGCTGGGGGAATGGGGATCCGGCAGTACTTC | CASSAGGMGIRQYF
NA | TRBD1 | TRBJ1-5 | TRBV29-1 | TGCAGCGTTTCCTACAGGGGTGGGGAGCCCCAGCATTTT | CSVSYRGGEPQHF
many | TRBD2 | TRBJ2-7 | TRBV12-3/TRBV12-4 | TGTGCCAGCAGTTTAGAACTAGCGGTCTCCTACGAGCAGTACTTC | CASSLELAVSYEQYF
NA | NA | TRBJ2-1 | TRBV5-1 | TGCGCCAGCAGCGCATCGGGGGTTAGCGGTAGTAGCTCCTACAATGAGCAGTTCTTC | CASSASGVSGSSSYNEQFF
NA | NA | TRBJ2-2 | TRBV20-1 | TGCAGTGCTAGAGGGGGAGGCACCGGGGAGCTGTTTTTT | CSARGGGTGELFF
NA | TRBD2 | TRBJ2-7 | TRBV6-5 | TGTGCCAGCAGTTTAGTGCGGGAGGGCCGGTACGAGCAGTACTTC | CASSLVREGRYEQYF
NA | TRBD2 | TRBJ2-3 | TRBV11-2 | TGTGCCAGCAGCTCGATTAGCGGGAGAGGGCCAGATACGCAGTATTTT | CASSSISGRGPDTQYF
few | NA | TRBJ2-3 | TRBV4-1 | TGCGCCAGCAGCCAAGAAGTCCCGGGACACCACACAGATACGCAGTATTTT | CASSQEVPGHHTDTQYF